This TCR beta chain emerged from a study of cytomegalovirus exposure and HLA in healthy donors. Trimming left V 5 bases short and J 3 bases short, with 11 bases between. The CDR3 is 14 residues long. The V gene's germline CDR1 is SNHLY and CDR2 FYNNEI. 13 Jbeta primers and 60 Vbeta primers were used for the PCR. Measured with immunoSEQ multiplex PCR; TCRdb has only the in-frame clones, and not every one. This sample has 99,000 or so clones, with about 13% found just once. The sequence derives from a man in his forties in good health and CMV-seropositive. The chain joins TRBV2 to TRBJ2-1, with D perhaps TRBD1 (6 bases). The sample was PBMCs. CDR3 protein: CASSPGHLYNEQFF. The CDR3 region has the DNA TGTGCCAGCAGTCCGGGACACCTCTACAATGAGCAGTTCTTC. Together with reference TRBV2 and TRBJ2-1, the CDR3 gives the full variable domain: EPEVTQTPSHQVTQMGQEVILRCVPISNHLYFYWYRQILGQKVEFLVSFYNNEISEKSEIFDDQFSVERPDGSNFTLKIRSTKLEDSAMYFCASSPGHLYNEQFFGPGTRLTVL.